Here is one T cell receptor (beta chain) with its context. The ends were cut back, 2 bases at V and 10 bases at J, with 17 bases in the middle. The CDR3 extends over 14 amino acids. Germline CDR1 and CDR2: SEHNR and FQNEAQ (reference sequence). The data stem from a study of early stage breast cancer tumors. Clones were sequenced by immunoSEQ multiplex PCR, and TCRdb holds only the in-frame ones, with some missing. This table holds more than 65,000 clones, more than 70% found once. The gene calls are TRBV7-9 and TRBJ1-2; D ambiguous. Input material: blood. This receptor was identified in a person between 35 and 49 years old with breast cancer. CDR3 coding DNA: TGTGCCAGCAGCTTACGTGCGGTCGAGGTAGACTACACCTTC. This encodes CASSLRAVEVDYTF.